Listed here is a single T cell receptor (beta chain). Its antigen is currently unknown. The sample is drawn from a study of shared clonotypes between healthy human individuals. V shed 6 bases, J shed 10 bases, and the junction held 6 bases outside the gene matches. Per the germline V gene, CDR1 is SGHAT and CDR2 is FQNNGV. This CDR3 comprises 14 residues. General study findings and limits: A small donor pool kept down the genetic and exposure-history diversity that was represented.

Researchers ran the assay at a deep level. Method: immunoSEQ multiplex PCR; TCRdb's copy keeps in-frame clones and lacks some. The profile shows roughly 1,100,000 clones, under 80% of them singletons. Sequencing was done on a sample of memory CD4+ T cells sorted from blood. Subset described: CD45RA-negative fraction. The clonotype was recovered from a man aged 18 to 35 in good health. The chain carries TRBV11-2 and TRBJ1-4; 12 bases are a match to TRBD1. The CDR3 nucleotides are TGTGCCAGCAGTACCGGGACAGGGGGCGCAAAACTGTTTTTT. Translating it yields CASSTGTGGAKLFF.